This T cell receptor beta chain was sequenced in a study of cytomegalovirus exposure and HLA in healthy donors. Study-level information: Findings of an earlier analysis included 90 million to 120 million unique TCR beta sequences from 200 million or so T cells. Findings and limits, study-wide: The authors later linked a missense DCLRE1C variant to TCR beta V- and J-gene trimming.

A word on this clone: Its antigen is as yet unknown.

It was with 60 Vbeta and 13 Jbeta primers that the PCR ran. Profiled with immunoSEQ multiplex PCR; TCRdb holds only in-frame clones, not every one. The table includes approximately 170,000 clones, 82% detected once. The receptor comes from a male donor in good health and CMV-seronegative. The material sequenced was PBMCs.

The CDR3 DNA sequence: TGTGCCAGCATGAGGGGGTCCGCAGATACGCAGTATTTT. This codes for CASMRGSADTQYF. The genes are TRBV27 and TRBJ2-3; possible D gene TRBD1, 6 bases. V was shortened by 7 bases and J by 4 bases, with 12 bases between the two germline ends. From germline, CDR1 is MNHEY and CDR2 SMNVEV (reference sequence). The CDR3 has 13 amino acids.